The 24 T cell receptor beta chains below come from one sample, sequenced in a study of blood T cell repertoires in COVID-19. Data came from immunoSEQ multiplex PCR; TCRdb stores just in-frame clones and leaves some out. The repertoire holds some 150,000 clones, with around 88% as singletons. The sequenced sample consisted of peripheral blood. The receptors stem from a woman aged 55-75 years with acute or convalescent COVID-19.

By sample fraction, this clone is medium-sized. The rearrangement joins TRBV27 to TRBJ1-2; D perhaps matches TRBD1 (6 bases). V dropped 5 bases and J dropped 8 bases, with 18 bases sitting between them. This CDR3 has 14 residues. From germline, CDR1 is MNHEY and CDR2 SMNVEV (reference sequence). The CDR3 reads CASSLTGTFKGYTF. CDR3 in DNA: TGTGCCAGCAGTCTCACCGGGACATTTAAGGGCTACACCTTC.

The rearrangement joins TRBV12-1 to TRBJ1-6. TRBV12-1 is reported as a pseudogene. This CDR3 is built from 18 residues. The CDR3 region is CASSQTDKGDSYNSPLHF. The DNA for the CDR3 is TGTGCCAGCAGCCAAACCGACAAGGGAGACTCCTATAATTCACCCCTCCACTTT.

A few counts support this clone. V and J are TRBV30 and TRBJ2-2, with a possible D match to TRBD1 (5 bases). Germline CDR1 and CDR2: GTSNPN and SVGIG (reference sequence). The CDR3 has 13 residues. V was cut by 0 bases and J by 5 bases, with 7 bases left in between. CDR3 in amino acids: CAWSVGVTGELFF. The CDR3 DNA reads as TGTGCCTGGAGTGTAGGGGTAACCGGGGAGCTGTTTTTT.

With regard to this clone: Other nucleotide sequences from this sample produce the same CDR3. The chain carries TRBV6-5 and TRBJ2-7, with TRBD1 matching 9 bases. Germline trimming cut 0 bases from V and 1 base from J; bases unmatched to any gene: 1. This CDR3 has 15 residues. Germline V gene lookup returns CDR1 MNHEY and CDR2 SVGAGI. In nucleotides, the CDR3 is TGTGCCAGCAGTTACTCCGGGACAGGGTCCTACGAGCAGTACTTC. Residues: CASSYSGTGSYEQYF.

The chain joins TRBV30 to TRBJ2-7; the D gene is possibly TRBD2 (7 bases). Deletions cut 4 bases from V and 3 bases from J, with 16 bases between. In germline, CDR1 is GTSNPN, CDR2 SVGIG (reference sequence). The CDR3 spans 14 residues. In DNA form, the CDR3 reads TGTGCCTGGATTCGAGGGGGGGCCTTCTACGAGCAGTACTTC. Encoded protein: CAWIRGGAFYEQYF.

The gene calls are TRBV7-8 and TRBJ2-5, with 12 bases identical to TRBD2. V lost 7 bases and J lost 4; bases outside the gene matches: 13. The CDR3 loop spans 17 amino acids. Looked up from germline, CDR1 is SGHVS and CDR2 is FQNEAQ. The CDR3 sequence is CASTLTLLAGGLETQYF. In nucleotides, the CDR3 is TGTGCCAGCACCCTGACTTTACTAGCGGGGGGTTTAGAGACCCAGTACTTC.

V gene TRBV5-4 combines with J gene TRBJ2-3; TRBD1 might be the D (5 bases). This CDR3 comprises 16 residues. The ends were cut back, 2 bases at V and 2 bases at J, with 15 bases in the middle. The germline V gene encodes CDR1 SGHNT and CDR2 YYREEE (reference sequence). CDR3 DNA: TGTGCCAGCAGCTTTCCCTTAGGGGTTACCACAGATACGCAGTATTTT. Translation: CASSFPLGVTTDTQYF.

This clone was seen only once. The rearrangement uses TRBV7-9 and TRBJ2-1, with TRBD2 as a possible D gene (7 bases). V gave up 11 bases and J gave up 2 bases, with 19 bases separating them. Germline loops: CDR1 SEHNR, CDR2 FQNEAQ (reference sequence). This CDR3 comprises 15 residues. CDR3 sequence (DNA): TGTGCCGTCAGGGGAGGGGGGACCCCCTACAATGAGCAGTTCTTC. This sequence encodes CAVRGGGTPYNEQFF.

The V call is TRBV24-1, the J call TRBJ2-3; 8 bases map to TRBD2. The CDR3 has 17 residues. CDR1 is KGHDR, CDR2 SFDVKD, per germline. V gave up 3 bases and J gave up 3 bases; unmatched junction bases: 10. The CDR3 spells CATSDPGTSGKTDTQYF. In DNA form, the CDR3 reads TGTGCCACCAGTGATCCCGGGACTAGTGGAAAGACAGATACGCAGTATTTT.

The CDR3 sequence: CASSETDYEQYF. In nucleotides, the CDR3 is TGTGCCAGCAGTGAGACAGACTACGAGCAGTACTTC. The chain recombines TRBV2 with TRBJ2-7; maybe TRBD1 (5 bases). Germline V gene data show CDR1 as SNHLY and CDR2 as FYNNEI. With 3 bases removed from V and 3 bases from J, the gap between germline ends came to 6 bases. This CDR3 is built from 12 residues.

V usage is TRBV24-1 and J usage is TRBJ2-3; 8 nucleotides line up with TRBD1. CDR1 and CDR2 from the germline V gene are KGHDR and SFDVKD. The V gene end was trimmed by 3 bases and the J gene end by 5 bases; junction bases not matched to a gene: 6. This CDR3 has 15 amino acids. CDR3 region: CATSDPITGGDTQYF. CDR3 nucleotides: TGTGCCACCAGTGATCCCATAACAGGGGGAGATACGCAGTATTTT.

This clone appeared a single time. The rearrangement uses TRBV11-1 and TRBJ2-7; possibly TRBD2 for D (5 bases). Germline CDR1 reads SGHAT; CDR2 reads FQDESV (reference sequence). This CDR3 is 14 amino acids long. Trimming took off 3 bases at V and 6 bases at J, with 15 bases between the two ends. The CDR3 loop is CASSLGDVLGEQYF. The CDR3 DNA sequence: TGTGCCAGCAGCTTGGGAGACGTCTTGGGCGAGCAGTACTTC.

This clone is a singleton in its sample. The chain links TRBV7-2 to TRBJ1-1, with 9 bases identical to TRBD1. The CDR3 totals 14 residues. Losses at the gene ends were 4 bases for V and 4 bases for J; bases not matched to a gene: 4. Looked up from germline, CDR1 is SGHTA and CDR2 is FQGNSA. This CDR3 is CASSYGDRVTEAFF. CDR3 DNA: TGTGCCAGCAGCTACGGGGACAGGGTCACTGAAGCTTTCTTT.

The rearrangement links TRBV4-2 to TRBJ2-5; tentative D call: TRBD2 (6 bases). The germline V and J ends were trimmed by 1 base and 8 bases, with 11 bases remaining between them. The CDR3 is 13 residues long. Germline V gene lookup returns CDR1 LGHNA and CDR2 YNFKEQ. The CDR3 DNA sequence: TGTGCCAGCAGCCAAGGGACTACAACTACCCAGTACTTC. Residues: CASSQGTTTTQYF.

The chain employs TRBV30 and TRBJ2-2; TRBD1 is a possible D gene (6 bases). The germline CDR1 and CDR2 sequences are GTSNPN and SVGIG (reference sequence). CDR3 size: 16 residues. Trimming stripped 0 bases from V and 4 bases from J, with 15 bases between. The CDR3 spells CAWSVWDKLGTGELFF. DNA of the CDR3: TGTGCCTGGAGTGTCTGGGACAAGCTCGGCACCGGGGAGCTGTTTTTT.

V gene TRBV9 combines with J gene TRBJ2-1; 10 positions agree with TRBD2. This CDR3 is built from 14 residues. CDR1 is SGDLS, CDR2 YYNGEE, per germline. Unmatched junction bases numbered 7, after V lost 4 bases and J lost 9 bases. Here the CDR3 reads CASSPTPSGGEQFF. DNA for the CDR3: TGTGCCAGCAGCCCAACTCCTAGCGGGGGTGAGCAGTTCTTC.

The rearrangement uses TRBV18 and TRBJ1-4; tentative D call: TRBD1 (5 bases). The CDR3 spans 16 residues. Germline CDR1 and CDR2: KGHSH and LQKENI. V was clipped by 1 base and J by 7 bases, with 16 bases between them. This CDR3 reads CASSPLRSGSSEKLFF. The CDR3 DNA follows: TGTGCCAGCTCACCACTCCGTTCAGGGTCGAGTGAAAAACTGTTTTTT.

This clone was seen once. The rearrangement uses TRBV27 and TRBJ2-7; D may be TRBD1 (5 bases). Per the germline V gene, CDR1 is MNHEY and CDR2 is SMNVEV (reference sequence). The CDR3 sequence is 13 residues long. Between the trimmed V and J ends, which lost 3 bases and 5 bases, there was a span of 11 bases. In nucleotides, the CDR3 is TGTGCCAGCAGTTTCCCAGGGAACAACGAGCAGTACTTC. Protein product: CASSFPGNNEQYF.

This chain connects TRBV19 to TRBJ2-7, with D possibly matching TRBD2 (6 bases). V was shortened by 4 bases and J by 5 bases, with 15 bases between the two germline ends. Germline values: CDR1 LNHDA, CDR2 SQIVND (reference sequence). This CDR3 spans 14 amino acids. In nucleotides, the CDR3 is TGTGCCAGTAGTAGGGCGGGGAGTCGTGACGAGCAGTACTTC. It encodes CASSRAGSRDEQYF. The full variable domain, in which reference TRBV19 and TRBJ2-7 provide the parts outside the CDR3, is DGGITQSPKYLFRKEGQNVTLSCEQNLNHDAMYWYRQDPGQGLRLIYYSQIVNDFQKGDIAEGYSVSREKKESFPLTVTSAQKNPTAFYLCASSRAGSRDEQYFGPGTRLTVT.

The chain links TRBV7-3 to TRBJ2-2; TRBD2 is a possible D gene (6 bases). The CDR3 sequence is 13 residues long. The germline CDR1 and CDR2 sequences are SGHTA and FQGTGA. V shed 8 bases and J shed 2 bases, with 9 bases lying between them. The CDR3 reads CASSRGNTGELFF. DNA of the CDR3: TGTGCCAGCTCGCGGGGAAACACCGGGGAGCTGTTTTTT.

The chain employs TRBV9 and TRBJ2-2; 7 positions match TRBD2. CDR3 length: 15 amino acids. Germline values: CDR1 SGDLS, CDR2 YYNGEE. V trimming: 2 bases; J trimming: 6 bases; junction bases outside the gene matches: 7. The CDR3 here is CASSVGEGYSGELFF. Written as DNA, the CDR3 is TGTGCCAGCAGCGTTGGGGAGGGGTATTCCGGGGAGCTGTTTTTT.

V is TRBV15 and J is TRBJ2-5, with D possibly TRBD2 on 7 matching bases. The CDR3 covers 16 residues. Trimming cost V 6 bases and J 0 bases, with 17 bases left between them. Germline values: CDR1 LNHNV, CDR2 YYDKDF (reference sequence). The CDR3 sequence: CATSVLFGGHQETQYF. CDR3 DNA sequence: TGTGCCACCAGTGTTTTATTCGGGGGGCACCAAGAGACCCAGTACTTC.

The V call is TRBV4-1, the J call TRBJ2-3, with D hard to call. The CDR3 is made up of 16 amino acids. The V gene's germline CDR1 is MGHRA and CDR2 YSYEKL. V was trimmed by 0 bases and J by 0 bases, leaving 10 bases between them. CDR3 protein: CASSQESAPSTDTQYF. CDR3 bases: TGCGCCAGCAGCCAAGAGAGCGCCCCTAGCACAGATACGCAGTATTTT.

The chain employs TRBV10-3 and TRBJ1-2, with D maybe TRBD1 (5 bases). Trimming pared 2 bases from V and 0 bases from J, leaving 7 bases between. Germline V lookup: CDR1 ENHRY, CDR2 SYGVKD. The CDR3 has 14 residues. The CDR3 loop is CAISETGTNYGYTF. Written as DNA, the CDR3 is TGTGCCATCAGTGAGACAGGTACTAACTATGGCTACACCTTC.